This T cell receptor beta chain was observed in a study of blood T cell repertoires in COVID-19. Profiling relied on immunoSEQ multiplex PCR, and the TCRdb table lists in-frame clones only, not all of them. Here the sample spans roughly 110,000 clones, over 80% being singletons. There are 19 residues in the CDR3. The germline V gene encodes CDR1 MDHEN and CDR2 SYDVKM. The ends were cut back, 5 bases at V and 2 bases at J, with 24 bases in the middle. The rearrangement uses TRBV28 and TRBJ1-4, with D possibly matching TRBD1 (5 bases). Sequenced input: peripheral blood. The sequence came from a woman aged 25 to 39 with acute or convalescent COVID-19. The CDR3 bases are TGTGCCAGCAGTGACCTTTTGGGGCAATCATCATCGACTAATGAAAAACTGTTTTTT. This encodes CASSDLLGQSSSTNEKLFF. Together with reference TRBV28 and TRBJ1-4, the CDR3 gives the full variable domain: DVKVTQSSRYLVKRTGEKVFLECVQDMDHENMFWYRQDPGLGLRLIYFSYDVKMKEKGDIPEGYSVSREKKERFSLILESASTNQTSMYLCASSDLLGQSSSTNEKLFFGSGTQLSVL.